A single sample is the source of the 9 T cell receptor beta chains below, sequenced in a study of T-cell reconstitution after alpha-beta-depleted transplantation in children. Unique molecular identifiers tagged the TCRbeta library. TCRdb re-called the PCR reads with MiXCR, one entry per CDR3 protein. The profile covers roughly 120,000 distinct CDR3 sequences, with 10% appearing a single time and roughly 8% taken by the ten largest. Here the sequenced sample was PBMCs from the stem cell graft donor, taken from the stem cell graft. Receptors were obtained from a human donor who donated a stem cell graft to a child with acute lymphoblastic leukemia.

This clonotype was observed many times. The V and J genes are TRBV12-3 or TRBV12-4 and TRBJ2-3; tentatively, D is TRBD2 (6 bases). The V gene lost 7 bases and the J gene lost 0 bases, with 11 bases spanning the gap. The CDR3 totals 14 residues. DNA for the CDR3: TGTGCCAGCACCCGGACTACAAGCACAGATACGCAGTATTTT. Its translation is CASTRTTSTDTQYF.

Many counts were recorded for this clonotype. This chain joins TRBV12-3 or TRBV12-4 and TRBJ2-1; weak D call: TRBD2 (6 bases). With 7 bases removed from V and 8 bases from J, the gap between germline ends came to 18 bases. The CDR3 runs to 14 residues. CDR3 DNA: TGTGCCAGCACGCGGGGCCTACCGGGAGATGAGCAGTTCTTC. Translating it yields CASTRGLPGDEQFF.

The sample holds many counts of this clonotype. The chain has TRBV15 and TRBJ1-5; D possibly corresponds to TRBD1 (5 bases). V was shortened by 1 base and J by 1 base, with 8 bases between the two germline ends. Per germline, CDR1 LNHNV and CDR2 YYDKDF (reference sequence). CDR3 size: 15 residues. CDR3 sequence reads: CATSRARDSNQPQHF. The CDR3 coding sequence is TGTGCCACCAGCAGAGCCCGGGACAGCAATCAGCCCCAGCATTTT.

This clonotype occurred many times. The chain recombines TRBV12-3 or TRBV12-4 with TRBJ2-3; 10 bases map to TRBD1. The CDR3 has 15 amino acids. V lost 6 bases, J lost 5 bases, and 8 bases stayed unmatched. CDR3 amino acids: CASRTSTGGKDTQYF. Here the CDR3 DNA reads TGTGCCAGCAGAACCTCGACAGGGGGCAAAGATACGCAGTATTTT.

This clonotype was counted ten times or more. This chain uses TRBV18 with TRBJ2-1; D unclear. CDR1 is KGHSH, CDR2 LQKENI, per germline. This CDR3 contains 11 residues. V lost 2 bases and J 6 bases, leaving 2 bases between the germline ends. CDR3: CASSPGNEQFF. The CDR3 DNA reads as TGTGCCAGCTCACCAGGCAATGAGCAGTTCTTC.

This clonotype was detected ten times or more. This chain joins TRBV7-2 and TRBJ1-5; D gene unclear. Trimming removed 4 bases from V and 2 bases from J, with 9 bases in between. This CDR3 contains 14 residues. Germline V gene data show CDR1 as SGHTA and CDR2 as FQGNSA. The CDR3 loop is CASSSYPGNQPQHF. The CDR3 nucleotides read TGTGCCAGCAGCTCCTACCCCGGCAATCAGCCCCAGCATTTT.

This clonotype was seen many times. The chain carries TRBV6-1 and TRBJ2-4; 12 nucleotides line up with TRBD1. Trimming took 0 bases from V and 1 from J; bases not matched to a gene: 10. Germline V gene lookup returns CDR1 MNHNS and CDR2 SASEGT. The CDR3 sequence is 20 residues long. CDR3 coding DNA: TGTGCCAGCAGTGAAGCCCCGGGACAGGGGGCTCAGGGGGCCAAAAACATTCAGTACTTC. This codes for CASSEAPGQGAQGAKNIQYF.

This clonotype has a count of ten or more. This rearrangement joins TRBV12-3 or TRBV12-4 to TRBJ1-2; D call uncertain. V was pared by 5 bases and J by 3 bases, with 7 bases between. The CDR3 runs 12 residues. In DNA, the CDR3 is TGTGCCAGCAGTCCCGGACACTATGGCTACACCTTC. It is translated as CASSPGHYGYTF.

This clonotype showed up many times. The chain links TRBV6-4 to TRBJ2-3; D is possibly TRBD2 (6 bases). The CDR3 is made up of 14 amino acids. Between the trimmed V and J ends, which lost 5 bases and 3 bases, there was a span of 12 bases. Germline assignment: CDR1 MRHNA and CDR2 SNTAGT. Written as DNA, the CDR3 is TGTGCCAGCAGTCAGGCGGGAAGGACAGATACGCAGTATTTT. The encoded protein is CASSQAGRTDTQYF.